The TCR beta chain under discussion was sequenced for a study of metastatic and nonmetastatic thyroid tumors. Treatment of any kind had been given to no patient before thyroid surgery. TCRdb used MiXCR to call clones anew from the PCR reads. The top ten clones hold about 3.9% of a sample with fewer than 100,000 clones, just under 15% of them seen once. This clone was found many times. The CDR3 is made up of 16 amino acids. The V and J ends lost 4 bases and 5 bases respectively, with 20 bases between them. Per germline, CDR1 SGHTA and CDR2 FQGTGA. Input material: blood. This chain joins TRBV7-3 and TRBJ2-5, with D tentatively TRBD2 (6 bases). This TCR was sampled from a female donor with papillary thyroid cancer or a benign thyroid nodule (not recorded which). Some clones in this sample may be carry-over from other donors' samples. In nucleotides, the CDR3 is TGTGCCAGCAGCTGGGGGAGGACATTGGGAGAGGAGACCCAGTACTTC. Amino acid sequence: CASSWGRTLGEETQYF.